The source of this T cell receptor (beta chain) is a study of cytomegalovirus exposure and HLA in healthy donors. Primers for the PCR totalled 60 Vbeta and 13 Jbeta. Libraries were prepared by immunoSEQ multiplex PCR; TCRdb keeps only in-frame clonotypes and omits some of them. The data show 100,000 to 150,000 clones, 65% to 90% seen once. With V trimmed by 7 bases and J by 9 bases, 8 bases remained unmatched. The CDR3 has 13 amino acids. Germline CDR1 reads SGHRS; CDR2 reads YFSETQ. The chain links TRBV5-1 to TRBJ2-7, with 12 bases aligning to TRBD1. The sample comprised PBMCs. The sequence was collected from a woman between 18 and 30 years old in good health and CMV-seropositive. CDR3 loop: CASGDGTGGGQYF. The CDR3 DNA is TGCGCCAGCGGGGACGGGACAGGGGGCGGGCAGTACTTC.